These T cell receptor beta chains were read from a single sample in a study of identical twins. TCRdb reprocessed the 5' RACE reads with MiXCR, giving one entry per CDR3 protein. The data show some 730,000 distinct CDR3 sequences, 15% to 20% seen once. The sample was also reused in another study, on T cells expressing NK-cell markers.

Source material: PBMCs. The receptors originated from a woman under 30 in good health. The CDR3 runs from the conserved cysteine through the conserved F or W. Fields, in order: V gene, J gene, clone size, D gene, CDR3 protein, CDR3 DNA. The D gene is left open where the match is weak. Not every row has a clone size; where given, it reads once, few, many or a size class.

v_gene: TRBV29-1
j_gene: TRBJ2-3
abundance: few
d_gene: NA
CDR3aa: CSGSETASTDTQYF
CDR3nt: TGCAGCGGAAGCGAGACTGCTAGCACAGATACGCAGTATTTT

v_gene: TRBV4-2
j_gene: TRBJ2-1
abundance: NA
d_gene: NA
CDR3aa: CASSLRTGLDNEQFF
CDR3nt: TGTGCCAGCAGCCTGAGGACGGGGCTAGACAATGAGCAGTTCTTC

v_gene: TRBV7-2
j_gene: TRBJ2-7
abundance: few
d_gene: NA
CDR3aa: CASSPRARLAARYEQYF
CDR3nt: TGTGCCAGCAGCCCTAGGGCCCGGCTAGCCGCCAGGTACGAGCAGTACTTC

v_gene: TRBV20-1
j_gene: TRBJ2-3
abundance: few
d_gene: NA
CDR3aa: CSARAGFTDTQYF
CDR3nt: TGCAGTGCTAGAGCCGGGTTCACAGATACGCAGTATTTT

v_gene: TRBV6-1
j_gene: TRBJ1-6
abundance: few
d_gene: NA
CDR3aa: CASSELGGSPLHF
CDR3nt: TGTGCCAGCAGTGAACTCGGAGGTTCACCCCTCCACTTT

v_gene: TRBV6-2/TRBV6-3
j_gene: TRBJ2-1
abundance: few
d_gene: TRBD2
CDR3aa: CASSWPLAGDNEQFF
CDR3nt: TGTGCCAGCAGTTGGCCCTTAGCGGGAGACAATGAGCAGTTCTTC

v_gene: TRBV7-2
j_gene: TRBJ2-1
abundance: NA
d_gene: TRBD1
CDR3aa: CASSLGQIIYNEQFF
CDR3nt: TGTGCCAGCAGCTTGGGACAGATAATCTACAATGAGCAGTTCTTC

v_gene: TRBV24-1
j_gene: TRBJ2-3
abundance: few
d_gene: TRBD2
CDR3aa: CATSDRTSGRGLDTQYF
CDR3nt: TGTGCCACCAGTGATCGGACTAGCGGGAGGGGTTTGGATACGCAGTATTTT

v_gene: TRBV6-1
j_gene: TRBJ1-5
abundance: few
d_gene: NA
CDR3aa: CASSKGRGNNQPQHF
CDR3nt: TGTGCCAGCAGTAAGGGAAGGGGGAACAATCAGCCCCAGCATTTT

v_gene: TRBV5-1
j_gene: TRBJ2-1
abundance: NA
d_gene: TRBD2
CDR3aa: CACSEAGGRNEQFF
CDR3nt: TGCGCCTGCAGCGAAGCGGGGGGGCGTAATGAGCAGTTCTTC

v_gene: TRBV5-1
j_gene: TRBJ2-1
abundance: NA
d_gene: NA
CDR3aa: CATAEGGSPHNEQFF
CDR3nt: TGCGCCACCGCGGAAGGGGGGAGCCCCCACAATGAGCAGTTCTTC

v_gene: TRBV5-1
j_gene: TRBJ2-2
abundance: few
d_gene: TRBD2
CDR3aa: CASSLVASGGTNTGELFF
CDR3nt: TGCGCCAGCAGCTTGGTGGCTAGCGGGGGAACGAACACCGGGGAGCTGTTTTTT

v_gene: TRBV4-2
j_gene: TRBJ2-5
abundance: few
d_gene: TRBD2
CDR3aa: CASSQGTGGSETQYF
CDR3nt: TGTGCCAGCAGCCAAGGAACGGGGGGGTCAGAGACCCAGTACTTC

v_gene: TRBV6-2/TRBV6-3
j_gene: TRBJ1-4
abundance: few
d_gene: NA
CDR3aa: CASRNLAGRDEKLFF
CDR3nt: TGTGCCAGCAGGAACCTCGCGGGGAGGGATGAAAAACTGTTTTTT

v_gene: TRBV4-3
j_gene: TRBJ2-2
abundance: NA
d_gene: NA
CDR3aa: CASSLIQGIGTGELFF
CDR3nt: TGCGCCAGCAGCCTCATACAGGGAATCGGCACCGGGGAGCTGTTTTTT

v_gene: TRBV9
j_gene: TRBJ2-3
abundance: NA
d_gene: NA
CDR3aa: CASSVDFISSDTQYF
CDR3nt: TGTGCCAGCAGCGTAGACTTCATTTCTTCAGATACGCAGTATTTT

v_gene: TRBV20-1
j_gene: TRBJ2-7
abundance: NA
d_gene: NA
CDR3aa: CSARSVTEQYF
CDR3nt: TGCAGTGCTAGATCTGTCACGGAGCAGTACTTC

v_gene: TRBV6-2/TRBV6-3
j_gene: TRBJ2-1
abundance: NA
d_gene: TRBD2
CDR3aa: CASILGREPRPRNNEQFF
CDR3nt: TGTGCCAGCATCCTAGGGCGGGAGCCCCGGCCTCGAAACAATGAGCAGTTCTTC

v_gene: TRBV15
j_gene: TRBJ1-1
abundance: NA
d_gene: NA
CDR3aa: CATSRGFLTEAFF
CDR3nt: TGTGCCACCAGCAGAGGGTTTCTGACTGAAGCTTTCTTT

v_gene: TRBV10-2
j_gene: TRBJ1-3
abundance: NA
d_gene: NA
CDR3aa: CASSESDRLSGNTIYF
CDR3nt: TGCGCCAGCAGTGAGTCGGATCGCCTCTCTGGAAACACCATATATTTT

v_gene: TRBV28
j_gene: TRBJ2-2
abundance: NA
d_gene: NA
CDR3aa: CASRRQSGELFF
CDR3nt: TGTGCCAGCAGACGACAGTCCGGGGAGCTGTTTTTT

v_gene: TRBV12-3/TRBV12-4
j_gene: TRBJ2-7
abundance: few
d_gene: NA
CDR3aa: CASSLQGIHYEQYF
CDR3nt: TGTGCCAGCAGTTTACAGGGAATCCATTACGAGCAGTACTTC

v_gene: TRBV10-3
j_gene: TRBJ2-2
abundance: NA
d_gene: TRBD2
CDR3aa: CAITAGVPGELFF
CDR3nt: TGTGCCATCACGGCGGGAGTGCCCGGGGAGCTGTTTTTT

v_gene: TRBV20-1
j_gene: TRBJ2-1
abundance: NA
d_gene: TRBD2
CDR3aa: CSALGLASYNEQFF
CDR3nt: TGCAGTGCGCTGGGACTAGCGAGTTACAATGAGCAGTTCTTC

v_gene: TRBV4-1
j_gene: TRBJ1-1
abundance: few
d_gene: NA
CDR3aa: CASSQEKGANTEAFF
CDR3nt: TGCGCCAGCAGCCAAGAGAAGGGCGCGAACACTGAAGCTTTCTTT

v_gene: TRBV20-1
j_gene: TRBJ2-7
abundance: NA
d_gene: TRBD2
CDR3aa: CSAMGTGGGIYEQYF
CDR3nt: TGCAGTGCTATGGGGACGGGAGGAGGGATCTACGAGCAGTACTTC

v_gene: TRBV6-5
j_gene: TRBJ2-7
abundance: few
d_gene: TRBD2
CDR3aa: CASRLAGEGSSYEQYF
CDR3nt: TGTGCCAGCAGATTAGCGGGGGAAGGTTCCTCCTACGAGCAGTACTTC

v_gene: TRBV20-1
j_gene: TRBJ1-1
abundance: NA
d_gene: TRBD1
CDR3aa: CSAEGQGKSEAFF
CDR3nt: TGCAGTGCCGAGGGACAGGGTAAATCGGAAGCTTTCTTT

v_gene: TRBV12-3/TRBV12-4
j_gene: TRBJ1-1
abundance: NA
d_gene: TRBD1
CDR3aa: CASSLRDREGNTEAFF
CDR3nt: TGTGCCAGCAGCCTCCGGGACAGGGAAGGGAACACTGAAGCTTTCTTT

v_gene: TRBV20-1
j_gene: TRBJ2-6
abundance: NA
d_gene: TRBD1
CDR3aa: CSARDLTPGQGISGANVLTF
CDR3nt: TGCAGTGCTAGAGACCTGACGCCGGGACAGGGAATCTCTGGGGCCAACGTCCTGACTTTC

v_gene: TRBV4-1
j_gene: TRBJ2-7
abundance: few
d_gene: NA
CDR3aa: CASSQGADRTYEQYF
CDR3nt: TGCGCCAGCAGCCAAGGTGCCGACAGAACCTACGAGCAGTACTTC

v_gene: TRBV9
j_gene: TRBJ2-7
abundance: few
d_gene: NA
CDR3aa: CASSVDESYEQYF
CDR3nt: TGTGCCAGCAGCGTGGACGAGAGCTACGAGCAGTACTTC

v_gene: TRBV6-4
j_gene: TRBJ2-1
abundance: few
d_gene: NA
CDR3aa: CASSRDSLSYNEQFF
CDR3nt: TGTGCCAGCAGCAGGGACTCATTGTCCTACAATGAGCAGTTCTTC

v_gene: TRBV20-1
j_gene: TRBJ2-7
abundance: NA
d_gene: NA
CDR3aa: CSARVPFSSYEQYF
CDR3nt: TGCAGTGCTAGAGTCCCGTTTAGCTCCTACGAGCAGTACTTC

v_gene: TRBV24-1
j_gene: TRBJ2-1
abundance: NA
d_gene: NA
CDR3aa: CATSTISDPYNEQFF
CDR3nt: TGTGCCACCAGTACAATAAGCGACCCCTACAATGAGCAGTTCTTC

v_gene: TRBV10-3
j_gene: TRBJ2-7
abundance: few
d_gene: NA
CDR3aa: CASTTGTTLNEQYF
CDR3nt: TGTGCCAGCACGACAGGAACAACCCTCAACGAGCAGTACTTC

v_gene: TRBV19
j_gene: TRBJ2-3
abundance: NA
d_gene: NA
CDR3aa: CASRKRSLADTQYF
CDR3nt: TGTGCCAGTAGGAAGCGGTCCCTGGCGGATACGCAGTATTTT

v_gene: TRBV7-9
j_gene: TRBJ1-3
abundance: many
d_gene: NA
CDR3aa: CASSLGGTIYF
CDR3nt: TGTGCCAGCAGCTTAGGGGGCACCATATATTTT

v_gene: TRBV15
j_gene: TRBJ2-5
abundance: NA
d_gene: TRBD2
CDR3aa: CATSRDLSAGGIETQYF
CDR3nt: TGTGCCACCAGCAGAGACCTCTCCGCGGGGGGGATAGAGACCCAGTACTTC

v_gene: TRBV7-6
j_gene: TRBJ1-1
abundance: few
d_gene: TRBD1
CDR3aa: CASSLTGGWSEAFF
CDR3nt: TGTGCCAGCAGCCTGACAGGGGGATGGTCTGAAGCTTTCTTT

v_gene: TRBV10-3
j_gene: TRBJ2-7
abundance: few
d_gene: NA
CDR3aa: CATSRGAASEQYF
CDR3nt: TGTGCCACGAGTAGGGGAGCCGCCTCCGAGCAGTACTTC

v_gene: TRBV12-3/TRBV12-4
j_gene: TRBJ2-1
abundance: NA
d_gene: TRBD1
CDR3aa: CASRTGTGNEQFF
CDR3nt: TGTGCCAGCAGGACCGGGACAGGCAATGAGCAGTTCTTC